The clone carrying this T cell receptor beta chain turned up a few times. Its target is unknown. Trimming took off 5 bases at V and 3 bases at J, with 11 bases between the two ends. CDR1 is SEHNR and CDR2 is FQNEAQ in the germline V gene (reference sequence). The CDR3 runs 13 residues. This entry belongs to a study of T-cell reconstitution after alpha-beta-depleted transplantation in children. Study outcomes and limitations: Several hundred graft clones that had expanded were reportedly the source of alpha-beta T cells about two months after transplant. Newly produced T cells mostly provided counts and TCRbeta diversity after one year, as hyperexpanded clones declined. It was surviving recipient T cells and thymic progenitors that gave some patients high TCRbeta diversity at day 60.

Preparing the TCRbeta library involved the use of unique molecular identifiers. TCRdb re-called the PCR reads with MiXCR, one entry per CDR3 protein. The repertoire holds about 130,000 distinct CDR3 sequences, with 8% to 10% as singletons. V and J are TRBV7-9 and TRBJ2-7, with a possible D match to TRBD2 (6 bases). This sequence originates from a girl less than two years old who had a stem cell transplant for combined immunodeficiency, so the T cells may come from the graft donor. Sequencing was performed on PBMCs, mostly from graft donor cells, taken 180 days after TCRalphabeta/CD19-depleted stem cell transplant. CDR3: CASSIYSGYEQYF. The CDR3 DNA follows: TGTGCCAGCAGCATTTATAGCGGCTACGAGCAGTACTTC.